This T cell receptor delta chain was recorded in a study of Vδ1+ human thymocytes. The V and J ends lost 0 bases and 4 bases, in that order; junction bases with no gene match: 18. Germline V lookup: CDR1 TSWWSYY, CDR2 QGS. CDR3 length: 21 residues. Study-wide findings and caveats: Thymic TRG and TRD repertoires appeared highly polyclonal. Around 18% of thymic delta-chain sequences were Vdelta2, with few Vdelta3, unlike blood Vdelta1+ controls.

The template was reverse-transcribed extracted RNA. CDR3 amplicons came from multiplex PCR with pooled V-gene forward and constant-region reverse primers. TCRdb processed the multiplex PCR reads again with the CATT caller. The sample has 50,000 to 75,000 delta-chain clones; roughly 16% are singletons. On this clone: As yet, its antigen is unknown.

The material sequenced was Vdelta1+ gamma-delta thymocytes from the thymus. As to subset: FACS-sorted CD3+ TCRalphabeta- TCRVdelta1+ TCRVdelta2- thymocytes. The source of this sequence is a girl less than two years old who had congenital heart surgery. The rearrangement links TRDV1 to TRDJ1, with TRDD3 identical over 12 bases. CDR3 residues: CALGELLRTTTGGYYNDKLIF. The CDR3 DNA is TGTGCTCTTGGGGAACTGTTAAGGACTACGACTGGGGGATACTACAACGATAAACTCATCTTT.